The T cell receptor (beta chain) described here comes from a study of neurological immune-mediated disorders. cDNA was made by 5'RACE with 10-nucleotide random UMIs. TCRdb redid the calling of the 5' RACE reads with MiXCR, one entry per CDR3 protein. This sample yields some 80,000 distinct CDR3 sequences, of which approximately 5.8% are seen a single time; 7.9% belongs to the top ten. Study results and limitations: Multiple sclerosis, the disease with the least TCR clonal expansion, fell below healthy controls, whereas HTLV-1-associated myelopathy showed the most. The repertoires of 18 of 34 multiple sclerosis patients were placed by phylogenetic grouping in a single related-CDR3 cluster, which may be a signature.

The table lists this clonotype with many counts. What it binds is not known. Noted time point: longitudinal time-point 2. Preparation of the unsorted libraries drew on 2 million PBMCs stored at -80 C. The source of this sequence is a woman aged 55-75 years with multiple sclerosis. The sample was PBMCs.

The CDR3, as DNA: TGTGCCAGCCAGGAGCGGAGCTCCTATAATTCACCCCTCCACTTT. Translation: CASQERSSYNSPLHF. The chain is built from TRBV12-3 or TRBV12-4 and TRBJ1-6; D is unresolved. V dropped 8 bases and J dropped 0 bases, with 11 bases sitting between them. The CDR3 is 15 amino acids.